These T cell receptor beta chains were read from a single sample in a study of cytomegalovirus exposure and HLA in healthy donors. The table came from immunoSEQ multiplex PCR; TCRdb's copy has only in-frame clones and leaves some out. The sample shows about 190,000 clones, 65% to 85% of them seen only once. The sequencing sample was made of PBMCs. These receptors were taken from a woman aged 25-40 years in good health and CMV-seropositive. Both conserved end residues are part of each CDR3. D genes are given only for firm matches. Rows may omit the clone size; those that give it use once, few, many or a size class.

size | D | J | V | CDR3 | DNA
- | - | TRBJ1-5 | TRBV23-1 | CASSPPEGVGQPQHF | TGCGCCAGCAGTCCCCCCGAAGGGGTCGGACAGCCCCAGCATTTT
once | - | TRBJ2-5 | TRBV15 | CATSRGSQGPQETQYF | TGTGCCACCAGCAGGGGATCCCAGGGTCCGCAAGAGACCCAGTACTTC
- | TRBD2 | TRBJ2-7 | TRBV6-1 | CASRDSGSLYEQYF | TGTGCCAGCAGAGATAGCGGGAGCTTGTACGAGCAGTACTTC
- | - | TRBJ2-3 | TRBV2 | CASSETYRGNTDTQYF | TGTGCCAGCAGTGAAACCTACCGGGGAAACACAGATACGCAGTATTTT
once | - | TRBJ2-5 | TRBV28 | CASSRKETQYF | TGTGCCAGCAGCAGGAAGGAGACCCAGTACTTC
- | TRBD2 | TRBJ2-1 | TRBV7-6 | CASSHQGLAVIEQFF | TGTGCCAGCAGCCACCAGGGACTAGCGGTAATTGAGCAGTTCTTC
- | TRBD1 | TRBJ2-7 | TRBV4-1 | CASSQDSFPGQVRGAQYF | TGCGCCAGCAGCCAAGATTCCTTTCCGGGACAGGTTCGTGGAGCGCAGTACTTC
- | - | TRBJ2-2 | TRBV27 | CASSLLQGRELFF | TGTGCCAGCAGTTTATTACAGGGCCGGGAGCTGTTTTTT
- | - | TRBJ1-1 | TRBV6-1 | CASSARNTEAFF | TGTGCCAGCAGTGCCCGGAACACTGAAGCTTTCTTT
- | TRBD2 | TRBJ2-7 | TRBV5-1 | CASSLSGVPYEQYF | TGCGCCAGCAGCCTGAGCGGGGTGCCCTACGAGCAGTACTTC
- | TRBD1 | TRBJ1-3 | TRBV6-6 | CASSPLTGDTIYF | TGTGCCAGCAGCCCACTGACAGGGGACACCATATATTTT
- | - | TRBJ1-3 | TRBV6-4 | CASSEVAGNTIYF | TGTGCCAGCAGTGAGGTAGCTGGAAACACCATATATTTT
- | TRBD1 | TRBJ2-5 | TRBV9 | CASSVGGTGARETQYF | TGTGCCAGCAGCGTAGGTGGGACAGGGGCCCGGGAGACCCAGTACTTC
- | TRBD2 | TRBJ2-3 | TRBV19 | CASSIRGSGGTDTQYF | TGTGCCAGTAGTATAAGGGGTAGCGGGGGCACAGATACGCAGTATTTT
- | TRBD2 | TRBJ2-2 | TRBV2 | CASREGLAQTGELFF | TGTGCCAGCAGGGAGGGACTAGCGCAGACCGGGGAGCTGTTTTTT
- | - | TRBJ1-6 | TRBV6-1 | CASTALGSPLHF | TGTGCCAGCACGGCTCTAGGTTCACCCCTCCACTTT
- | TRBD1 | TRBJ1-2 | TRBV29-1 | CSVEGRQGHYGYTF | TGCAGCGTTGAGGGTCGACAGGGCCACTATGGCTACACCTTC
- | TRBD2 | TRBJ2-7 | TRBV28 | CASTLSGLVSYEQYF | TGTGCCAGCACTCTCTCGGGACTAGTCTCCTACGAGCAGTACTTC
few | - | TRBJ1-4 | TRBV4-1 | CASSPQGINNEKLFF | TGCGCCAGCAGCCCGCAGGGGATAAATAATGAAAAACTGTTTTTT
- | - | TRBJ2-7 | TRBV11-2 | CANSRVDPGEQYF | TGTGCCAACAGTCGGGTCGACCCGGGCGAGCAGTACTTC